The T cell receptor beta chain described here comes from a study of cytomegalovirus exposure and HLA in healthy donors. Trimming stripped 2 bases from V and 3 bases from J, with 5 bases between. The CDR3 length is 12 residues. Per the germline V gene, CDR1 is MGHDK and CDR2 is SYGVNS. It was with 60 Vbeta and 13 Jbeta primers that the PCR ran. Only in-frame clones appear in the TCRdb table, and some are missing; sequencing was by immunoSEQ multiplex PCR. The table for this sample gives around 190,000 clones. The receptor was derived from a woman aged 25 to 45 in good health and CMV-seropositive. V and J are TRBV25-1 and TRBJ2-7, with unresolved D. Sequenced input: PBMCs. CDR3 bases: TGTGCCAGCAGTGAACAAAACTACGAGCAGTACTTC. Protein sequence: CASSEQNYEQYF.